These 19 T cell receptor beta chains share one sample of origin, sequenced in a study of blood T cell repertoires in COVID-19. The table came from immunoSEQ multiplex PCR; TCRdb's copy has only in-frame clones and leaves some out. The sample has about 440,000 clones, 75% to 90% seen once; the top ten hold 4.3%. Sample: peripheral blood. The receptors derive from a woman in her 30s with acute or convalescent COVID-19.

V gene TRBV30 combines with J gene TRBJ2-7; 8 bases agree with TRBD2. From germline, CDR1 is GTSNPN and CDR2 SVGIG (reference sequence). J gave up 2 bases and V 0 bases, and 3 bases lay outside the gene matches. The CDR3 consists of 14 residues. CDR3: CAWSVGGGPYEQYF. DNA for the CDR3: TGTGCCTGGAGTGTAGGCGGGGGGCCCTACGAGCAGTACTTC.

The CDR3 DNA reads TGTGCCAACCGGGACAGGGGAGGTTCACCCCTCCACTTT. Its translation is CANRDRGGSPLHF. The chain combines TRBV2 with TRBJ1-6; 10 positions match TRBD1. The ends lost 10 bases at V and 9 bases at J; junction bases unmatched: 6. The CDR3 length is 13 residues. Germline V gene lookup returns CDR1 SNHLY and CDR2 FYNNEI.

This sequence joins TRBV4-1 and TRBJ2-4; D ambiguous. Trimming took off 2 bases at V and 5 bases at J, with 7 bases between the two ends. This CDR3 is built from 13 residues. Germline V gene sequence: CDR1 MGHRA, CDR2 YSYEKL. In nucleotides, the CDR3 is TGCGCCAGCAGCCAAAGCCTAGAAAACATTCAGTACTTC. Its protein is CASSQSLENIQYF.

The CDR3 DNA is TGTGCCAGTAGTATGAGGAGAGGGGGCCTAGATGAAGCTTTCTTT. This translates into CASSMRRGGLDEAFF. J is TRBJ1-1 and V is TRBV19; 7 bases are shared with TRBD1. From germline, CDR1 is LNHDA and CDR2 SQIVND (reference sequence). The CDR3 extends over 15 amino acids. With V trimmed by 3 bases and J by 7 bases, 11 bases remained unmatched.

V usage is TRBV19 and J usage is TRBJ1-1; tentatively, D is TRBD1 (6 bases). Germline V gene data show CDR1 as LNHDA and CDR2 as SQIVND (reference sequence). The germline V and J ends were trimmed by 8 bases and 4 bases, with 17 bases remaining between them. The CDR3 loop spans 14 amino acids. CDR3 sequence (DNA): TGTGCCAGTGGCAAGCGCCAGGGGACCACTGAAGCTTTCTTT. It codes for CASGKRQGTTEAFF.

This rearrangement joins TRBV20-1 to TRBJ2-7; no clear D gene. Per the germline V gene, CDR1 is DFQATT and CDR2 is SNEGSKA (reference sequence). V gave up 3 bases and J gave up 2 bases, with 5 bases separating them. The length of the CDR3 is 11 residues. The DNA for the CDR3 is TGCAGTGCTAGCACTACCTACGAGCAGTACTTC. It encodes CSASTTYEQYF.

The chain employs TRBV7-3 and TRBJ1-1, with D possibly matching TRBD1 (6 bases). From germline, CDR1 is SGHTA and CDR2 FQGTGA. Between the trimmed V and J ends, which lost 1 base and 10 bases, there was a span of 13 bases. The CDR3 length is 13 residues. CDR3 sequence reads: CASSLSEGGRAFF. The CDR3 nucleotides are TGTGCCAGCAGCTTAAGTGAGGGGGGGAGAGCTTTCTTT.

The J gene is TRBJ1-1, the V gene TRBV29-1; D remains ambiguous. In germline, CDR1 is SQVTM, CDR2 ANQGSEA. V lost 4 bases, J lost 6 bases, and 15 bases lay in between. The CDR3 is 13 amino acids. The CDR3 is CSVVLRQAAEAFF. CDR3 coding DNA: TGCAGCGTTGTTTTACGGCAGGCCGCTGAAGCTTTCTTT.

V and J are TRBV28 and TRBJ2-7; 7 nucleotides line up with TRBD1. The CDR3 contains 14 residues. Germline V lookup: CDR1 MDHEN, CDR2 SYDVKM. The junction had 7 bases not matched to a gene; V was cut back by 6 bases and J by 2 bases. CDR3 loop: CASSPGQPPYEQYF. The CDR3 DNA sequence: TGTGCCAGCAGCCCGGGACAGCCTCCCTACGAGCAGTACTTC.

The chain couples TRBV24-1 to TRBJ1-2, with 9 positions matching TRBD1. The CDR3 totals 17 residues. The germline V gene encodes CDR1 KGHDR and CDR2 SFDVKD. Losses at the gene ends were 7 bases for V and 6 bases for J; bases not matched to a gene: 17. Here the CDR3 DNA reads TGTGCCACCAGCCGTTCGGGGACAGGGTTTGGGTTTGATGGCTACACCTTC. Translation: CATSRSGTGFGFDGYTF.

The chain carries TRBV2 and TRBJ2-7, with D maybe TRBD1 (6 bases). The CDR3 has 13 amino acids. The ends were cut back, 4 bases at V and 4 bases at J, with 11 bases in the middle. CDR1 and CDR2 (germline): SNHLY, FYNNEI. The CDR3 spells CASSVGAGYEQYF. CDR3 nucleotide sequence: TGTGCCAGCAGTGTGGGGGCAGGGTACGAGCAGTACTTC.

The rearrangement uses TRBV30 and TRBJ2-4; TRBD2 might be the D (6 bases). There are 15 residues in the CDR3. The V end was cut by 1 base, the J end by 4 bases, with 14 bases between. Germline CDR1 GTSNPN, CDR2 SVGIG (reference sequence). The CDR3 DNA follows: TGTGCCTGGAGTGGAACGGGGGAGACAAAAAACATTCAGTACTTC. As protein: CAWSGTGETKNIQYF.

The gene calls are TRBV4-1 and TRBJ2-1, with 8 nucleotides matching TRBD1. The V gene end was trimmed by 0 bases and the J gene end by 0 bases; junction bases not matched to a gene: 7. Germline-derived CDR1 and CDR2 are MGHRA and YSYEKL. There are 18 residues in the CDR3. CDR3 sequence: CASSQERTDRVSYNEQFF. CDR3 sequence (DNA): TGCGCCAGCAGCCAAGAACGGACGGACAGGGTCTCCTACAATGAGCAGTTCTTC.

This clone was detected only once. The gene calls are TRBV11-2 and TRBJ1-6, with unresolved D. Looked up from germline, CDR1 is SGHAT and CDR2 is FQNNGV. This CDR3 spans 15 amino acids. V lost 5 bases, J lost 10 bases, and 18 bases lay in between. In DNA form, the CDR3 reads TGTGCCAGCAGCGCCTCCGGGATGAGAGGCTCACCCCTCCACTTT. This translates into CASSASGMRGSPLHF. Variable domain in full (rest from reference TRBV11-2 and TRBJ1-6): EAGVAQSPRYKIIEKRQSVAFWCNPISGHATLYWYQQILGQGPKLLIQFQNNGVVDDSQLPKDRFSAERLKGVDSTLKIQPAKLEDSAVYLCASSASGMRGSPLHFGNGTRLTVT.

V usage is TRBV21-1 and J usage is TRBJ2-1; the table gives TRBD2 as D, unverified against the DNA. TRBV21-1 is an annotated pseudogene. CDR3 size: 15 residues. The CDR3 spells CASAGLAGADNEQFF. Here the CDR3 DNA reads TGTGCCAGCGCGGGACTAGCGGGGGCCGACAATGAGCAGTTCTTC.

The chain recombines TRBV27 with TRBJ2-3, with TRBD2 matching 11 bases. Germline V lookup: CDR1 MNHEY, CDR2 SMNVEV (reference sequence). The ends lost 6 bases at V and 6 bases at J; junction bases unmatched: 11. This CDR3 has 16 residues. CDR3 nucleotide sequence: TGTGCCAGCAGAGGTCGGGCTAGCGGGGGGTTTGATACGCAGTATTTT. Protein: CASRGRASGGFDTQYF.

The CDR3 DNA reads as TGCGCCAGCAGCCGGACAGCCTACAATGAGCAGTTCTTC. Its translation: CASSRTAYNEQFF. This chain links TRBV4-1 with TRBJ2-1, with a weak D call TRBD1 (6 bases). The V and J ends lost 4 bases and 2 bases respectively, with 6 bases between them. Germline CDR1 is MGHRA and CDR2 is YSYEKL. This CDR3 is 13 amino acids long.

The J gene is TRBJ1-2, the V gene TRBV4-1, with TRBD1 matching over 7 bases. Germline CDR1 and CDR2: MGHRA and YSYEKL. The CDR3 loop spans 15 amino acids. The trim removed 2 bases at V and 2 bases at J, leaving 5 bases unmatched. The CDR3 region is CASSQTGTVNYGYTF. In DNA, the CDR3 is TGCGCCAGCAGCCAAACCGGGACAGTAAACTATGGCTACACCTTC.

This clone was counted a few times. This chain connects TRBV7-9 to TRBJ2-1; maybe TRBD1 (6 bases). Germline CDR1 reads SEHNR; CDR2 reads FQNEAQ (reference sequence). The CDR3 is made up of 15 amino acids. Trimming stripped 4 bases from V and 6 bases from J, with 16 bases between. CDR3 region: CASSYSRTGRNEQFF. CDR3 coding DNA: TGTGCCAGCAGCTACAGCCGCACAGGGCGCAATGAGCAGTTCTTC.